This TCR beta chain comes out of a study of identical twins. Study-wide results and caveats: Carriage of fewer insertions was seen in abundant cord blood beta clonotypes, whereas memory repertoires showed none.

Template switching added a universal primer site, and cDNA bore unique molecular identifiers. MiXCR was run by TCRdb on the 5' RACE reads, yielding one entry per CDR3 protein. Of about 920,000 distinct CDR3 sequences listed, 9% to 15% were seen once; the top ten hold around 1.6%. Turning to this clonotype: Its antigen is not identified.

The V gene end was trimmed by 7 bases and the J gene end by 4 bases; junction bases not matched to a gene: 10. The length of the CDR3 is 15 residues. Only healthy Caucasians were enrolled as donors. The sample also formed part of further work on yellow fever vaccine responses in identical twins.

The receptor comes from a young woman in good health. Sequenced sample: PBMCs. The gene calls are TRBV12-3 or TRBV12-4 and TRBJ2-1, with TRBD2 matching 7 bases. CDR3 sequence: CASTSGRAFYNEQFF. The CDR3 region has the DNA TGTGCCAGCACCTCGGGGAGGGCCTTTTACAATGAGCAGTTCTTC.